This T cell receptor beta chain was observed in a study of vaccination effects on CD4 cells after COVID-19. Study results and caveats: In vaccinees who were healthy, merely 1 out of 255 vaccine-induced clones cross-reacted with common cold coronaviruses. Clones induced by infection and by vaccine showed marked clonal contraction late after vaccination.

This clone appeared once. Its matching antigen is unknown. Assay: immunoSEQ multiplex PCR; the TCRdb copy retains only in-frame clones and omits some. Here the sample spans some 11,000 clones, 71% being singletons. CD4+ T cells specific for antigen were expanded with viral peptide pools by the ViraFEST assay before sequencing. The authors isolated CD4+ T cells after nine to eleven days of culture. Everyone in the study got two shots of either the BNT162b2 or mRNA-1273 vaccine. Germline CDR1 reads MGHRA; CDR2 reads YSYEKL. J was trimmed by 4 bases and V by 0 bases; bases with no gene match: 4. This CDR3 has 15 residues.

This sequence originates from a human donor who received a COVID-19 vaccine. Source: CD4+ T cells from PBMCs cultured with SARS-CoV-2 spike peptides, taken after COVID-19 vaccination. The chain uses TRBV4-1 and TRBJ2-5, with 8 nucleotides matching TRBD2. This CDR3 reads CASSQEGGRRETQYF. The CDR3 bases are TGCGCCAGCAGCCAAGAGGGCGGGAGGAGAGAGACCCAGTACTTC.